What follows is one T cell receptor beta chain and its context. The antigen is undetermined. The record originates from a study of blood T cells in healthy people across ages. Study-wide results and limits: No conclusive comparison of naive versus antigen-experienced cells was possible with unsorted PBMCs. Per million T cells, the diversity of TCR beta decreased roughly linearly as age advanced.

Germline CDR1 SGHTA, CDR2 FQGNSA. This CDR3 is 14 amino acids long. V was shortened by 5 bases and J by 7 bases, with 14 bases between the two germline ends. Primers used in a second PCR of roughly 6 to 11 cycles were a sample-barcoded 5' primer and a J-beta primer mix. Individual samples furnished no less than 3 million CDR3-containing paired-end reads apiece. TCRdb fed the 5' RACE reads into MiXCR, producing one record per CDR3 protein. The table records roughly 2 million distinct CDR3 sequences, around 50% of them present only once. The genes are TRBV7-2 and TRBJ1-4, with a possible D match to TRBD1 (6 bases). Input material: blood. This TCR derives from a woman in her thirties or forties in good health. CDR3 nucleotides: TGTGCCAGCAGCCCAGGGAGGGGGTCTGAAAAACTGTTTTTT. It encodes CASSPGRGSEKLFF.